The next 8 T cell receptor beta chains were all read from a single sample in a study of cytomegalovirus exposure and HLA in healthy donors. PCR was performed using 60 Vbeta and 13 Jbeta primers. Sequenced by immunoSEQ multiplex PCR; TCRdb stores in-frame clones only, minus some. Among 140,000 or so clones listed, 80% to 85% were seen once. Material for sequencing was PBMCs. The receptors stem from a boy between 2 and 10 years old in good health and CMV-seronegative.

The chain couples TRBV28 to TRBJ2-3, with 10 positions matching TRBD1. Trimming at V came to 7 bases and at J to 5 bases, leaving 9 bases not matched to a gene. Per germline, CDR1 MDHEN and CDR2 SYDVKM. The CDR3 runs to 15 residues. The CDR3 here is CASIIGDRGKDTQYF. Here the CDR3 DNA reads TGTGCCAGCATTATTGGGGACAGGGGCAAAGATACGCAGTATTTT.

V gene TRBV7-6 combines with J gene TRBJ1-4, with TRBD1 as a possible D gene (5 bases). CDR1 SGHVS and CDR2 FNYEAQ come from the germline V gene. Trimming shortened V by 1 base and J by 8 bases, and 20 bases separated the two germline ends. The CDR3 is made up of 17 amino acids. In DNA form, the CDR3 reads TGTGCCAGCAGCTTAGGGGTTGTTAGGGGCGCGTTGGAAAAACTGTTTTTT. It is translated as CASSLGVVRGALEKLFF. Filled out from reference TRBV7-6 and TRBJ1-4, the complete variable domain reads GAGVSQSPRYKVTKRGQDVALRCDPISGHVSLYWYRQALGQGPEFLTYFNYEAQQDKSGLPNDRFSAERPEGSISTLTIQRTEQRDSAMYRCASSLGVVRGALEKLFFGSGTQLSVL.

This sequence joins TRBV13 and TRBJ1-4, with 7 bases lining up with TRBD1. The CDR3 has 15 amino acids. Germline lookup yields CDR1 PRHDT and CDR2 FYEKMQ (reference sequence). V shed 2 bases and J 4 bases; nucleotides not matched to a gene: 4. DNA of the CDR3: TGTGCCAGCAGCTTATTACAGGGGAATAATGAAAAACTGTTTTTT. Translating it yields CASSLLQGNNEKLFF.

For the CDR3, the DNA is TGTGCCAGCAGACCTACAGGGGGGGTCGGAGGCTACACCTTC. Protein sequence: CASRPTGGVGGYTF. This chain joins TRBV25-1 and TRBJ1-2, with 8 positions matching TRBD1. V lost 6 bases and J lost 8; bases outside the gene matches: 11. CDR1 is MGHDK and CDR2 is SYGVNS in the germline V gene. The CDR3 extends over 14 amino acids.

The chain employs TRBV2 and TRBJ1-2; TRBD1 matches 8 bases. The CDR3 is 13 amino acids. Germline V gene sequence: CDR1 SNHLY, CDR2 FYNNEI. The J segment lost 7 bases and the V segment lost 3 bases, leaving 4 bases of the junction unmatched. CDR3 DNA sequence: TGTGCCAGCAGTGATAGGGACAGGCCTGGCTACACCTTC. This encodes CASSDRDRPGYTF.

This clone was seen just once. This chain links TRBV9 with TRBJ1-5; TRBD1 matches at 7 bases. This CDR3 has 12 residues. The V segment lost 7 bases and the J segment 4 bases; nucleotides outside the gene matches: 2. The germline V gene has CDR1 SGDLS and CDR2 YYNGEE. CDR3 region: CASSQGNQPQHF. In DNA, the CDR3 is TGTGCCAGCTCACAGGGGAATCAGCCCCAGCATTTT.

The chain is built from TRBV11-3 and TRBJ2-3, with D possibly TRBD2 on 5 matching bases. The length of the CDR3 is 15 residues. Per germline, CDR1 SGHNT and CDR2 YENEEA. V was clipped by 6 bases and J by 4 bases, with 17 bases between them. The CDR3 protein is CASSQREQRPDTQYF. CDR3 sequence (DNA): TGTGCCAGCAGTCAACGGGAACAACGACCAGATACGCAGTATTTT.

This clone was counted a single time. The rearrangement links TRBV7-3 to TRBJ2-1; 9 bases match TRBD2. With V trimmed by 1 base and J by 12 bases, 1 base remained unmatched. The germline V gene has CDR1 SGHTA and CDR2 FQGTGA. The CDR3 has 12 amino acids. The CDR3 nucleotides are TGTGCCAGCAGCTTAAGCGGGGGGGGGCAGTTCTTC. Its translation: CASSLSGGGQFF.